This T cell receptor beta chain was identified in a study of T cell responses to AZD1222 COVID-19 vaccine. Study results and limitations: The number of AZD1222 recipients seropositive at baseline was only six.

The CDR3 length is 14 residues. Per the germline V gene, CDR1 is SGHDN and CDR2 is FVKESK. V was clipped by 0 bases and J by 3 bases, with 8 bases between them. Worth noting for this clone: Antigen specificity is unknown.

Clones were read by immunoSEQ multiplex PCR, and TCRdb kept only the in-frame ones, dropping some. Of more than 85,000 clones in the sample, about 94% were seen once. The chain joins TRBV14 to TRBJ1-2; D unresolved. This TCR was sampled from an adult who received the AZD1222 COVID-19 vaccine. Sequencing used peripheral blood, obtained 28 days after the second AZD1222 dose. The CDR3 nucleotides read TGTGCCAGCAGCCAAGATAGAAACGACTATGGCTACACCTTC. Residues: CASSQDRNDYGYTF. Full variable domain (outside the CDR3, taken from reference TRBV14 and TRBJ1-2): EAGVTQFPSHSVIEKGQTVTLRCDPISGHDNLYWYRRVMGKEIKFLLHFVKESKQDESGMPNNRFLAERTGGTYSTLKVQPAELEDSGVYFCASSQDRNDYGYTFGSGTRLTVV.